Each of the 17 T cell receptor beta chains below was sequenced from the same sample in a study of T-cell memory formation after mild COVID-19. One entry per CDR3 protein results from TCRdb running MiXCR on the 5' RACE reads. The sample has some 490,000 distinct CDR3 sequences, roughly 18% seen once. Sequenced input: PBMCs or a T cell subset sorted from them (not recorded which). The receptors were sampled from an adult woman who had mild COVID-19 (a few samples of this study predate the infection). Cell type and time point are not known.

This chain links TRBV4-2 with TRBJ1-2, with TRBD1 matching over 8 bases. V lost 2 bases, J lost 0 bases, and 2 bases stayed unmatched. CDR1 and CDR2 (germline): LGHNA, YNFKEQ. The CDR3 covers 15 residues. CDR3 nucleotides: TGTGCCAGCAGCCAAACGGACAGGGCTAACTATGGCTACACCTTC. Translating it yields CASSQTDRANYGYTF.

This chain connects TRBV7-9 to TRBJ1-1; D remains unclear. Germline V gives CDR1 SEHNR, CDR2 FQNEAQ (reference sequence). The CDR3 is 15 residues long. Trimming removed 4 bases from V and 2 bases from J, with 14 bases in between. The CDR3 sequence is CASSSSWAANTEAFF. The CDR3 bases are TGTGCCAGCAGCTCTTCCTGGGCGGCAAACACTGAAGCTTTCTTT.

The CDR3 spells CASSPATVNTGELFF. For the CDR3, the DNA is TGTGCCAGCAGCCCGGCGACGGTGAACACCGGGGAGCTGTTTTTT. The V and J genes are TRBV6-2 or TRBV6-3 and TRBJ2-2, with D unclear. Per the germline V gene, CDR1 is MNHEY and CDR2 is SVGEGT. This CDR3 is built from 15 residues. With 6 bases removed from V and 1 base from J, the gap between germline ends came to 12 bases.

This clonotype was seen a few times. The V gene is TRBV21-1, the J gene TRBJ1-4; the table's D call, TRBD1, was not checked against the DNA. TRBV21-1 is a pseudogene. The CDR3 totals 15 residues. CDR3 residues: CASSKADRMNEKLFF. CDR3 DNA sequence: TGTGCCAGCAGCAAAGCGGACAGGATGAATGAAAAACTGTTTTTT.

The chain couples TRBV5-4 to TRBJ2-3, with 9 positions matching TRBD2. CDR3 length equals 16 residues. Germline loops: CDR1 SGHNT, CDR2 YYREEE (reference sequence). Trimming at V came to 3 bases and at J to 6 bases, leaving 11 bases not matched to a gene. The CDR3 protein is CASSWGNSGGSDTQYF. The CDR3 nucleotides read TGTGCCAGCAGCTGGGGGAATAGCGGGGGATCGGATACGCAGTATTTT.

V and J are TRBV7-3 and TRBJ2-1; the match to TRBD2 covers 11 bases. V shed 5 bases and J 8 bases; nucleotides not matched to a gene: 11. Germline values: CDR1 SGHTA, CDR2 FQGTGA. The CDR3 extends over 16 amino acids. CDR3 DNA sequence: TGTGCCAGCAGCCAAGTGGGGCTAGCGGGAGGTCATGAGCAGTTCTTC. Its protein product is CASSQVGLAGGHEQFF.

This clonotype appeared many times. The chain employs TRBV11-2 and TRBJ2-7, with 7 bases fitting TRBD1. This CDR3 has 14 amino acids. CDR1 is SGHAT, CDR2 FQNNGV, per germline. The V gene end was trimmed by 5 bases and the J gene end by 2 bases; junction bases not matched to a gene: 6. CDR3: CASSSLGQAYEQYF. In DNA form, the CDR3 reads TGTGCCAGCAGCAGCTTAGGACAGGCCTACGAGCAGTACTTC.

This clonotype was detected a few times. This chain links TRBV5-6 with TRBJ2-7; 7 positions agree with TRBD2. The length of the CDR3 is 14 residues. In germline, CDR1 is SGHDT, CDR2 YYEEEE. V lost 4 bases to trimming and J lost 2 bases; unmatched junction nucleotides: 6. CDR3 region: CASSRSGATYEQYF. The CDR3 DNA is TGTGCCAGCAGCCGGAGCGGGGCGACCTACGAGCAGTACTTC.

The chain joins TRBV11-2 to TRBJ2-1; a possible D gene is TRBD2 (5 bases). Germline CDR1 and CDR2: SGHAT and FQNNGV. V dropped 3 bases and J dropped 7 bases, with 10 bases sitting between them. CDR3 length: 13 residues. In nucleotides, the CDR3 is TGTGCCAGCAGCTTGGAGGTGGGGAATGAGCAGTTCTTC. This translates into CASSLEVGNEQFF.

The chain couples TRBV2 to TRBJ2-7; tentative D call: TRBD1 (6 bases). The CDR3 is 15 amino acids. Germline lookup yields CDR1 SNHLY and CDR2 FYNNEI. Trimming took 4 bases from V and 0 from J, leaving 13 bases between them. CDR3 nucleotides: TGTGCCAGCAGTGGGCAGGGGACCAGCTCCTACGAGCAGTACTTC. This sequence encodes CASSGQGTSSYEQYF.

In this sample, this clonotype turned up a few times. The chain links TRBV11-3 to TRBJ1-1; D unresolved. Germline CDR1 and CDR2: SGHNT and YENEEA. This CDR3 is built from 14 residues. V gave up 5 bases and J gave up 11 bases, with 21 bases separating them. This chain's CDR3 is CASSRRVGIRVAFF. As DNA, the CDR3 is TGTGCCAGCAGCCGCAGAGTAGGGATAAGGGTGGCTTTCTTT.

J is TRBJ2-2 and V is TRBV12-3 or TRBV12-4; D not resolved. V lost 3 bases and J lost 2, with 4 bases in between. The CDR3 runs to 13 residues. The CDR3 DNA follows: TGTGCCAGCAGTTTCCATAACACCGGGGAGCTGTTTTTT. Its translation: CASSFHNTGELFF.

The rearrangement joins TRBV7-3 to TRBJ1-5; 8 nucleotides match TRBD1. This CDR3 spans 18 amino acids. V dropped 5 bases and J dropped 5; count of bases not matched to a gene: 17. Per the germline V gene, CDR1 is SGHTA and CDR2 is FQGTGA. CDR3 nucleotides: TGTGCCAGCAGCCACCGGGCAGGGGGCGCGATCTCCGATCAGCCCCAGCATTTT. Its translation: CASSHRAGGAISDQPQHF.

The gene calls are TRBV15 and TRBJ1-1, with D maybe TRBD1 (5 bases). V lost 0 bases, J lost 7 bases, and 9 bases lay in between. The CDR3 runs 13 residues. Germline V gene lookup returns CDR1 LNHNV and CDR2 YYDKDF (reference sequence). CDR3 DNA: TGTGCCACCAGCAGAGACCTGCAGGGTGAAGCTTTCTTT. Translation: CATSRDLQGEAFF.

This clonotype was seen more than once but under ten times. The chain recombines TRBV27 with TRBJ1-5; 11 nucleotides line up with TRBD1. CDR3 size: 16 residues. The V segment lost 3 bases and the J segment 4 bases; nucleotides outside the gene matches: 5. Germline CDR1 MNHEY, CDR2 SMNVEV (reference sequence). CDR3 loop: CASSFSGQGANQPQHF. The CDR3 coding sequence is TGTGCCAGCAGTTTCTCTGGACAGGGGGCAAATCAGCCCCAGCATTTT.

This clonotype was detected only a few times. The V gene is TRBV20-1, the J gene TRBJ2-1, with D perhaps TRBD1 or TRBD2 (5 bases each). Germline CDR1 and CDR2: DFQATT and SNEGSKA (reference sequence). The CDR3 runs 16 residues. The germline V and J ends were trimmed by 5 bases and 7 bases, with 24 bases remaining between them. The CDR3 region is CSAFTPGTSRGNEQFF. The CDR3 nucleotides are TGCAGTGCTTTCACGCCCGGGACCTCGCGTGGGAATGAGCAGTTCTTC.

The CDR3 spells CAWRLTSAGELFF. CDR3 bases: TGTGCCTGGAGGTTGACTAGCGCCGGGGAGCTGTTTTTT. The chain joins TRBV30 to TRBJ2-2; the match to TRBD2 covers 8 bases. The CDR3 has 13 residues. V trimming: 3 bases; J trimming: 6 bases; junction bases outside the gene matches: 3. Per germline, CDR1 GTSNPN and CDR2 SVGIG (reference sequence).